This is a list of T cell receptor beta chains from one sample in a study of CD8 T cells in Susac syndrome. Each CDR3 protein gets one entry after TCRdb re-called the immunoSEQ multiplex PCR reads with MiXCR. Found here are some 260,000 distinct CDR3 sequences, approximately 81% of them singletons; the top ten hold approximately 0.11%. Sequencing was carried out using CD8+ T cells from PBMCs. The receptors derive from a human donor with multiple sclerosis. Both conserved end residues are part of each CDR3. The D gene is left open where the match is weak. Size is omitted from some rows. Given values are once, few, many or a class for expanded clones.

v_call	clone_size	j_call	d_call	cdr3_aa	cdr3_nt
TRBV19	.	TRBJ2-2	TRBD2	CASSPLGLAGLNTGELFF	TGTGCCAGTAGTCCACTCGGACTAGCGGGATTGAACACCGGGGAGCTGTTTTTT
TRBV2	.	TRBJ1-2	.	CASSVKQVYGYTF	TGTGCCAGCAGTGTTAAACAGGTCTATGGCTACACCTTC
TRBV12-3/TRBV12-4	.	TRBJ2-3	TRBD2	CASSTREGTQYF	TGTGCCAGCAGTACCCGGGAGGGTACGCAGTATTTT
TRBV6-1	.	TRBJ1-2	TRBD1	CASSHGEGANYGYTF	TGTGCCAGCAGCCACGGGGAGGGGGCGAACTATGGCTACACCTTC
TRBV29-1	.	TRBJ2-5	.	CSVDKGLEETQYF	TGCAGCGTTGATAAGGGGTTGGAAGAGACCCAGTACTTC
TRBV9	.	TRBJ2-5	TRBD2	CASSAGGEETQYF	TGTGCCAGCAGCGCGGGGGGGGAAGAGACCCAGTACTTC
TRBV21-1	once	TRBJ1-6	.	CASDPSGSLHF	TGTGCCAGCGATCCCTCGGGGAGCCTCCACTTT
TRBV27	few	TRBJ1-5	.	CASSFSVSQPQHF	TGTGCCAGCAGTTTCTCGGTTTCTCAGCCCCAGCATTTT
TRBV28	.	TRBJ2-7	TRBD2	CASSFASGTRAYEQYF	TGTGCCAGCAGTTTCGCTTCCGGGACTAGGGCCTACGAGCAGTACTTC
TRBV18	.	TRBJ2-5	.	CASSPEGSRVETQYF	TGTGCCAGCTCACCTGAGGGTTCGAGGGTCGAGACCCAGTACTTC
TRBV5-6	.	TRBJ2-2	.	CASSRTWGEWTGELFF	TGTGCCAGCAGCCGCACGTGGGGAGAATGGACCGGGGAGCTGTTTTTT
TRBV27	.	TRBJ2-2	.	CASSFNRAGELFF	TGTGCCAGCAGTTTCAACAGGGCCGGGGAGCTGTTTTTT
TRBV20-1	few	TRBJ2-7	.	CSARGTRTYEQYF	TGCAGTGCTAGGGGGACGCGTACCTACGAGCAGTACTTC
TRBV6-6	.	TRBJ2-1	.	CASSYSTRDSYNEQFF	TGTGCCAGCAGTTACTCGACTCGGGATTCCTACAATGAGCAGTTCTTC
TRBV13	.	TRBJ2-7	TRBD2	CASSRILAGVREQYF	TGTGCCAGCAGCCGGATTCTAGCGGGAGTCAGAGAGCAGTACTTC
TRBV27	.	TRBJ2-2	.	CASSPRVANTGELFF	TGTGCCAGCAGTCCCCGGGTAGCGAACACCGGGGAGCTGTTTTTT
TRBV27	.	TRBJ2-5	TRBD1	CASSPTGLQETQYF	TGTGCCAGCAGCCCGACAGGGCTGCAAGAGACCCAGTACTTC
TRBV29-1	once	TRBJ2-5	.	CSVVGVSGQETQYF	TGCAGCGTTGTGGGGGTATCCGGACAAGAGACCCAGTACTTC
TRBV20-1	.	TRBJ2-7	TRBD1	CSARGYRGHSYEQYF	TGCAGTGCTAGAGGGTACAGGGGTCACTCCTACGAGCAGTACTTC
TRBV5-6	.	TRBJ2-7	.	CASSLAEVEQYF	TGTGCCAGCAGCTTGGCTGAGGTTGAGCAGTACTTC
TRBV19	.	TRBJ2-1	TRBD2	CASSGSGGNYNEQFF	TGTGCCAGTAGCGGATCGGGAGGGAACTACAATGAGCAGTTCTTC
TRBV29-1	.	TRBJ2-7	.	CSVKGDRDFPYEQYF	TGCAGCGTTAAGGGGGACCGGGACTTTCCCTACGAGCAGTACTTC
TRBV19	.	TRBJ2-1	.	CASSLVESSYNEQFF	TGTGCCAGTAGTTTGGTGGAAAGCTCCTACAATGAGCAGTTCTTC
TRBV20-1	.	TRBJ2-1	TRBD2	CSEERENVDEQFF	TGCAGTGAAGAGCGGGAGAACGTCGATGAGCAGTTCTTC
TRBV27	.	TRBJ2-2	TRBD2	CASSFQRGTGELFF	TGTGCCAGCAGTTTCCAGCGGGGCACCGGGGAGCTGTTTTTT
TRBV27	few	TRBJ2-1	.	CASAWGEAYNEQFF	TGTGCCAGCGCTTGGGGGGAGGCCTACAATGAGCAGTTCTTC
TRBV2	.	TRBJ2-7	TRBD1	CASSEAKGTGLTYEQYF	TGTGCCAGCAGTGAAGCGAAAGGGACAGGGCTTACCTACGAGCAGTACTTC
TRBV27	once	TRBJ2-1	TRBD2	CASRGGTSGSGNEQFF	TGTGCCAGCAGGGGGGGGACTAGCGGGAGTGGGAATGAGCAGTTCTTC
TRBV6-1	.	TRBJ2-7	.	CASSERGIHEQYF	TGTGCCAGCAGTGAACGTGGAATTCACGAGCAGTACTTC
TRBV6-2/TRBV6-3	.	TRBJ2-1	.	CASSLIHPAEQFF	TGTGCCAGCAGCCTGATCCACCCGGCGGAGCAGTTCTTC
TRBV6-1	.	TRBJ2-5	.	CASSPNGRETQYF	TGTGCCAGCAGCCCAAACGGACGGGAGACCCAGTACTTC
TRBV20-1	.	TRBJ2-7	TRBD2	CSARDPETSGYEQYF	TGCAGTGCTAGAGATCCCGAGACTAGCGGTTACGAGCAGTACTTC
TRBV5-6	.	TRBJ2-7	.	CASSLNWAYEQYF	TGTGCCAGCAGCTTGAACTGGGCCTACGAGCAGTACTTC
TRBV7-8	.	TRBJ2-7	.	CASSLEEGRTDEQYF	TGTGCCAGCAGCTTAGAAGAGGGGCGCACCGACGAGCAGTACTTC
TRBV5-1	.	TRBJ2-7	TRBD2	CASSTTTSGSSYEQYF	TGCGCCAGCAGCACAACGACTAGCGGGTCCTCCTACGAGCAGTACTTC
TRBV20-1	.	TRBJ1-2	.	CSARDAGRRDGYTF	TGCAGTGCTAGAGATGCGGGGCGCAGGGATGGCTACACCTTC
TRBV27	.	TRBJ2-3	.	CASSLSHLGTDTQYF	TGTGCCAGCAGTTTATCGCACCTAGGCACAGATACGCAGTATTTT
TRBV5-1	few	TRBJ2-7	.	CASTGGDSYEQYF	TGCGCCAGCACCGGCGGAGATTCCTACGAGCAGTACTTC
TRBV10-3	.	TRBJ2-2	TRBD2	CAVAGTSRVTNTGELFF	TGTGCCGTAGCCGGGACTAGTCGGGTTACTAACACCGGGGAGCTGTTTTTT
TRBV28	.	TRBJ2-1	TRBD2	CASSLSPAVAGNYNEQFF	TGTGCCAGCAGTTTATCCCCCGCGGTAGCGGGAAACTACAATGAGCAGTTCTTC
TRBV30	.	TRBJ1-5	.	CAWSLRVANNQPQHF	TGTGCCTGGAGTCTTAGGGTTGCGAATAATCAGCCCCAGCATTTT
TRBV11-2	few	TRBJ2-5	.	CASGMRERETQYF	TGTGCCAGCGGGATGAGGGAACGGGAGACCCAGTACTTC
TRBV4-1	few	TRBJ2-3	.	CASSHLSRTDTQYF	TGCGCCAGCAGCCACCTCTCGCGCACAGATACGCAGTATTTT
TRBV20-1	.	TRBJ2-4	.	CSAREARTAKNIQYF	TGCAGTGCTAGAGAGGCTCGAACAGCCAAAAACATTCAGTACTTC
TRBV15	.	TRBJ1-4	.	CATSTRRGEKLFF	TGTGCCACCAGCACAAGACGAGGAGAAAAACTGTTTTTT